This TCR beta chain was recorded in a study of human versus mouse CDR3 diversity and MHC coevolution. Across the study: Each sample yielded about 5.5 x 10^6 to 1.6 x 10^7 valid reads. Study-level results: Mice had fewer CDR3 deletions and insertions than humans on average. The lowest clonal inequality scores came from most of the three human donors. Human T cells underwent selection on a handful of different MHC II alleles.

CDR3 size: 17 residues. The protocol was immunoSEQ multiplex PCR, while the TCRdb copy is restricted to in-frame clones and leaves out a portion. The data contain 50,000 to 70,000 clones, about 94% of them singletons. With regard to this clone: Its antigen remains unidentified.

The sequencing input was naive CD4+ T cells from blood. Indicated subset: CD45RO-negative CD62L-positive naive CD4 T cells. The TCR originated in a person in their sixties in good health. This chain links TRBV1 with TRBJ2-5; the table's D call, TRBD2, was not checked against the DNA. The tail of the sequence fits TRBJ2-7 better, so the J call may be wrong. TRBV1 is tagged as a pseudogene. The CDR3 sequence is CTSSQVPLRTSGYEQYF. The CDR3 DNA reads as TGCACCAGCAGCCAAGTCCCCCTCCGGACTAGCGGCTACGAGCAGTACTTC.